A selection of T cell receptor beta chains follows, all from one sample in a study of cytomegalovirus exposure and HLA in healthy donors. The table came from immunoSEQ multiplex PCR; TCRdb's copy has only in-frame clones and leaves some out. Of around 150,000 clones in the sample, approximately 84% were seen once. Sample: PBMCs. These receptors were taken from a man aged 18-30 years in good health and CMV-seropositive. The CDR3 runs from the conserved cysteine through the conserved F or W. The D gene is left open where the match is weak. Not all rows give a size; the values are once, few, many and, for expanded clones, a class.

>TRBJ2-7|TRBV5-6|NA|NA
TGTGCCAGCAGCTTTGACTATAGGTCCTACGAGCAGTACTTC
CASSFDYRSYEQYF
>TRBJ1-2|TRBV13|NA|NA
TGTGCCAGCAGCTTAGTAGGGGCTGTGTATGGCTACACCTTC
CASSLVGAVYGYTF
>TRBJ2-3|TRBV4-2|TRBD2|NA
TGTGCCAGCAGCCAAGCTGAACTAGCGGGGGGGGCAGATACGCAGTATTTT
CASSQAELAGGADTQYF
>TRBJ2-1|TRBV6-5|TRBD1|NA
TGTGCCAGCAGTCCGGACAGGGGTTTTGGCGATGAGCAGTTCTTC
CASSPDRGFGDEQFF
>TRBJ2-7|TRBV19|NA|NA
TGTGCCAGTAGTATATCTCAGGGGCGCCAGGAGCAGTACTTC
CASSISQGRQEQYF
>TRBJ2-5|TRBV7-6|TRBD2|NA
TGTGCCAGCAGCTTAGCCCCAGCGGGGGAAGAGACCCAGTACTTC
CASSLAPAGEETQYF
>TRBJ2-1|TRBV11-2|TRBD2|NA
TGTGCCAGCAGCGCCAGCGGGGGCTCCTACAATGAGCAGTTCTTC
CASSASGGSYNEQFF
>TRBJ1-1|TRBV28|NA|NA
TGTGCCAGCAGTGAAAGCGGGGAATCGAACACTGAAGCTTTCTTT
CASSESGESNTEAFF
>TRBJ2-1|TRBV12-5|TRBD2|NA
TGTGCTAGTGCCCTCTACGCGGGGGGGCCACGTGAGCAGTTCTTC
CASALYAGGPREQFF
>TRBJ2-1|TRBV27|TRBD2|NA
TGTGCAGTTAAGGGACTAGCCGCCGGGTATGAGCAGTTCTTC
CAVKGLAAGYEQFF
>TRBJ2-3|TRBV2|TRBD2|NA
TGTGCCAGCAATCTTAGAGCGGGGGGGCCGAGCACAGATACGCAGTATTTT
CASNLRAGGPSTDTQYF
>TRBJ2-7|TRBV7-9|NA|NA
TGTGCCAGCAGCTTAGGGAGATACGAGCAGTACTTC
CASSLGRYEQYF
>TRBJ2-2|TRBV7-9|TRBD1|once
TGTGCCAGCAGCCAAGGGGACAGGAACACCGGGGAGCTGTTTTTT
CASSQGDRNTGELFF
>TRBJ1-1|TRBV5-1|NA|NA
TGCGCCAGCAGCTTGGAGCAGGGGTCAGGAGCTTTCTTT
CASSLEQGSGAFF
>TRBJ1-2|TRBV7-9|TRBD1|NA
TGTGCCAGCACCAGGACAGGCTATGGCTACACCTTC
CASTRTGYGYTF